This T cell receptor (beta chain) was identified during a study of blood T cell repertoires in COVID-19. Losses at the gene ends were 4 bases for V and 5 bases for J; bases not matched to a gene: 3. The V gene's germline CDR1 is LGHNA and CDR2 YNFKEQ. The CDR3 consists of 13 residues. Assay used: immunoSEQ multiplex PCR; TCRdb lists only in-frame clones, some missing. The top ten clones hold roughly 9% of a sample with more than 110,000 clones, about 77% of them seen once. The chain joins TRBV4-2 to TRBJ2-7, with 9 bases aligning to TRBD1. This receptor was identified in a woman aged 50 to 60 with active or convalescent COVID-19. The sequenced sample consisted of peripheral blood. DNA for the CDR3: TGTGCCAGCAGCCCCCGGACAGGGGACGAGCAGTACTTC. Residues: CASSPRTGDEQYF.